This T cell receptor beta chain was recorded in a study of shared clonotypes between healthy human individuals. About this clone: The sample contains more than one DNA sequence encoding this CDR3.

Source study methods: There were no quality scores in the junction-only immunoSEQ sequences, so filtering differed. TCRdb's copy holds only in-frame clones and misses some; the assay was immunoSEQ multiplex PCR. V, J and clone size reflect that table, while D and trimming were determined from the DNA. The table lists approximately 2.1 million clones, more than 85% of them singletons, with about 0.39% in the top ten. The sequenced sample consisted of naive CD4+ T cells from PBMCs. Subset described: CD45RA+ positively selected. The sequence came from a man between 18 and 29 years old in good health. Some clones in this sample may be carry-over from other donors' samples.

The DNA of the CDR3 is TGCGCCAGCAGCTTGGCGGGGGCAAATGAAAAACTGTTTTTT. Translation: CASSLAGANEKLFF. The chain combines TRBV5-1 with TRBJ1-4; TRBD1 is a possible D gene (6 bases). The CDR3 loop spans 14 amino acids. V was pared by 0 bases and J by 5 bases, with 8 bases between. Germline CDR1 is SGHRS and CDR2 is YFSETQ.